These 30 T cell receptor beta chains share one sample of origin, sequenced in a study of vaccination and CD4 T cells after COVID-19. At the Johns Hopkins FTIC core, DNA taken from cultured CD4+ T cells was sequenced by way of the Oncomine TCR Beta short-read assay. The authors extracted genomic DNA from cultured CD4+ T cells. TCRdb recomputed calls from the PCR reads with MiXCR, one row per CDR3 protein. The table lists 9,500 or so distinct CDR3 sequences, about 28% of them singletons. The treatment here: roughly 10-day PBMC culture with coronavirus spike peptide pools or control peptides (ViraFEST assay). CD4+ T-cell collection from the unexposed donor predated the COVID-19 pandemic (2011-2018). The antigens these receptors bind are not known. Material for sequencing was CD4+ T cells from blood, cultured in vitro. The receptor source for this set is a human donor in good health.

This clonotype is termed medium-sized (0.01 to 0.1%). CDR3 DNA sequence: TGCAGTGCTAGACCGTTGAACTATGGCTACACCTTC. It yields the protein CSARPLNYGYTF. The gene calls are TRBV20-1 and TRBJ1-2; D ambiguous. V lost 2 bases, J lost 2 bases, and 6 bases lay in between. Germline V gives CDR1 DFQATT, CDR2 SNEGSKA (reference sequence). This CDR3 region has 12 residues.

This chain connects TRBV27 to TRBJ2-1, with D possibly TRBD2 on 7 matching bases. V was shortened by 8 bases and J by 7 bases, with 21 bases between the two germline ends. The CDR3 has 15 residues. The germline V gene has CDR1 MNHEY and CDR2 SMNVEV (reference sequence). The CDR3 reads CASSGGFTLSNEQFF. CDR3 bases: TGTGCCAGCTCGGGGGGCTTTACGTTGTCGAATGAGCAGTTCTTC.

This clonotype occurred a few times. The chain is built from TRBV7-2 and TRBJ1-1; D is unclear. Trimming took off 3 bases at V and 7 bases at J, with 12 bases between the two ends. Germline V gene sequence: CDR1 SGHTA, CDR2 FQGNSA. This CDR3 is built from 13 residues. CDR3: CASSFGRESEAFF. The CDR3 region has the DNA TGTGCCAGCAGCTTTGGTCGGGAGAGTGAAGCTTTCTTT.

The chain carries TRBV27 and TRBJ1-4; no reliable D call. Trimming took off 5 bases at V and 0 bases at J, with 13 bases between the two ends. Germline V gene lookup returns CDR1 MNHEY and CDR2 SMNVEV (reference sequence). The CDR3 length is 16 residues. This CDR3 reads CASSTHGLATNEKLFF. The CDR3 nucleotides are TGTGCCAGCAGTACCCACGGGCTTGCAACTAATGAAAAACTGTTTTTT.

The chain has TRBV20-1 and TRBJ1-3, with D tentatively TRBD1 (5 bases). From germline, CDR1 is DFQATT and CDR2 SNEGSKA (reference sequence). The CDR3 covers 15 residues. V lost 3 bases and J 3 bases, leaving 15 bases between the germline ends. DNA of the CDR3: TGCAGTGCTAGGGAAACAGGAACCGGTGGAAACACCATATATTTT. Translation gives CSARETGTGGNTIYF.

By share, this clonotype ranks as medium-sized (0.01 to 0.1%). This chain connects TRBV6-1 to TRBJ1-5; 7 bases align to TRBD1. The germline V gene has CDR1 MNHNS and CDR2 SASEGT. V lost 6 bases to trimming and J lost 6 bases; unmatched junction nucleotides: 5. The CDR3 covers 13 residues. The CDR3 loop is CASRTTGIQPQHF. Here the CDR3 DNA reads TGTGCCAGCAGAACGACAGGGATTCAGCCCCAGCATTTT.

V usage is TRBV6-4 and J usage is TRBJ1-2, with 7 bases lining up with TRBD1. J gave up 4 bases and V 2 bases, and 10 bases lay outside the gene matches. The CDR3 is 16 amino acids. Germline CDR1 MRHNA, CDR2 SNTAGT. CDR3 protein: CASSDPRQGSTYGYTF. Here the CDR3 DNA reads TGTGCCAGCAGTGACCCGAGACAGGGCTCTACCTATGGCTACACCTTC.

The chain recombines TRBV6-5 with TRBJ2-1; the match to TRBD2 covers 10 bases. From germline, CDR1 is MNHEY and CDR2 SVGAGI. This CDR3 is built from 15 residues. The V segment lost 4 bases and the J segment 7 bases; nucleotides outside the gene matches: 7. The CDR3 here is CASSSSGSVGNEQFF. As DNA, the CDR3 is TGTGCCAGCAGTTCTAGCGGGAGCGTCGGAAATGAGCAGTTCTTC.

This chain joins TRBV5-1 and TRBJ2-1, with unresolved D. Trimming cost V 0 bases and J 0 bases, with 10 bases left between them. The CDR3 runs 16 residues. Germline V gives CDR1 SGHRS, CDR2 YFSETQ. For the CDR3, the DNA is TGCGCCAGCAGCTTGGAGTCCCTGGGCTCCTACAATGAGCAGTTCTTC. This sequence encodes CASSLESLGSYNEQFF.

This clonotype was detected only a few times. The chain carries TRBV20-1 and TRBJ1-1; D gene ambiguous. CDR1 and CDR2 (germline): DFQATT, SNEGSKA (reference sequence). Trimming removed 2 bases from V and 2 bases from J, with 9 bases in between. The CDR3 covers 13 residues. For the CDR3, the DNA is TGCAGTGCTAGAACCGGAGAAAACACTGAAGCTTTCTTT. This encodes CSARTGENTEAFF.

This clonotype was counted between two and nine times. The V and J genes are TRBV6-5 and TRBJ2-2; 9 positions agree with TRBD2. The CDR3 is made up of 16 amino acids. The germline V gene has CDR1 MNHEY and CDR2 SVGAGI. Germline trimming cut 0 bases from V and 5 bases from J; bases unmatched to any gene: 4. The CDR3 sequence is CASSYSVLAGTGELFF. As DNA, the CDR3 is TGTGCCAGCAGTTACTCCGTTCTAGCGGGAACCGGGGAGCTGTTTTTT.

The chain joins TRBV5-1 to TRBJ2-7, with D possibly TRBD1 on 5 matching bases. The V gene's germline CDR1 is SGHRS and CDR2 YFSETQ. V was clipped by 5 bases and J by 4 bases, with 19 bases between them. The CDR3 loop spans 15 amino acids. The CDR3 spells CASSSTPTQVYEQYF. The CDR3 region has the DNA TGCGCCAGCAGTTCGACCCCCACACAGGTATACGAGCAGTACTTC.

Only a few counts were recorded for this clonotype. This chain links TRBV5-1 with TRBJ1-1; TRBD1 matches 12 bases. J lost 4 bases, V lost 3 bases, and 7 bases had no gene match. This CDR3 has 16 residues. CDR1 is SGHRS, CDR2 YFSETQ, per germline. CDR3 nucleotide sequence: TGCGCCAGCAGCTGGGACAGGGGGCAGGTCGTCACTGAAGCTTTCTTT. This sequence encodes CASSWDRGQVVTEAFF. The full variable domain, with the rest looked up from reference TRBV5-1 and TRBJ1-1, is KAGVTQTPRYLIKTRGQQVTLSCSPISGHRSVSWYQQTPGQGLQFLFEYFSETQRNKGNFPGRFSGRQFSNSRSEMNVSTLELGDSALYLCASSWDRGQVVTEAFFGQGTRLTVV.

The genes are TRBV6-1 and TRBJ1-2; D uncertain. Germline lookup yields CDR1 MNHNS and CDR2 SASEGT. This CDR3 spans 15 amino acids. V gave up 4 bases and J gave up 4 bases, with 16 bases separating them. The DNA of the CDR3 is TGTGCCAGCAGTGCGGAGTTTGGGCCAACCTATGGCTACACCTTC. Its translation: CASSAEFGPTYGYTF.

The chain combines TRBV5-8 with TRBJ2-1, with TRBD2 as a possible D gene (6 bases). Germline CDR1 is SGHTS and CDR2 is YDEGEE. The V gene lost 0 bases and the J gene lost 7 bases, with 11 bases spanning the gap. The CDR3 runs 14 residues. The CDR3 coding sequence is TGTGCCAGCAGCTTGGAGCTAGCGTCTAATGAGCAGTTCTTC. Translated, it gives CASSLELASNEQFF.

The rearrangement links TRBV2 to TRBJ2-5, with a weak D call TRBD2 (6 bases). The CDR3 runs 15 residues. V shed 6 bases and J shed 4 bases, with 18 bases lying between them. Germline V gene sequence: CDR1 SNHLY, CDR2 FYNNEI. CDR3 region: CASSRAGVGGETQYF. The CDR3 DNA follows: TGTGCCAGCAGCCGAGCCGGTGTGGGGGGAGAGACCCAGTACTTC.

The CDR3 sequence: CASSLLGHYEQYF. The CDR3 nucleotides are TGTGCCAGCAGTTTGCTAGGGCACTACGAGCAGTACTTC. V gene TRBV28 combines with J gene TRBJ2-7; D remains unclear. Germline-derived CDR1 and CDR2 are MDHEN and SYDVKM. V lost 3 bases, J lost 3 bases, and 9 bases lay in between. This CDR3 comprises 13 residues.

The table lists this clonotype with a few counts. The chain employs TRBV27 and TRBJ1-2; no clear D gene. The length of the CDR3 is 15 residues. The germline V and J ends were trimmed by 0 bases and 3 bases, with 11 bases remaining between them. Germline V lookup: CDR1 MNHEY, CDR2 SMNVEV (reference sequence). The CDR3 region is CASSLSISGYYGYTF. CDR3 coding DNA: TGTGCCAGCAGTTTATCGATAAGTGGTTACTATGGCTACACCTTC.

The chain links TRBV6-2 or TRBV6-3 to TRBJ2-7, with 9 positions matching TRBD2. CDR3 size: 16 residues. The trim removed 2 bases at V and 5 bases at J, leaving 10 bases unmatched. Germline CDR1 MNHEY, CDR2 SVGEGT. CDR3 loop: CASSYRSAGGYDEQYF. CDR3 in DNA: TGTGCCAGCAGTTACCGATCGGCGGGGGGGTACGACGAGCAGTACTTC.

This clonotype occurred a few times. V and J are TRBV6-5 and TRBJ2-3; D is undetermined. CDR1 MNHEY and CDR2 SVGAGI come from the germline V gene. The CDR3 totals 14 residues. V lost 0 bases, J lost 5 bases, and 9 bases lay in between. CDR3 DNA: TGTGCCAGCAGTTACTCTAGGTTAGGAGATACGCAGTATTTT. Its protein is CASSYSRLGDTQYF.

The chain uses TRBV27 and TRBJ2-3, with 9 bases fitting TRBD2. Germline V lookup: CDR1 MNHEY, CDR2 SMNVEV (reference sequence). Trimming at V came to 6 bases and at J to 4 bases, leaving 11 bases not matched to a gene. There are 16 residues in the CDR3. The CDR3 sequence: CASSALAGVRSDTQYF. DNA for the CDR3: TGTGCCAGCAGCGCCTTAGCGGGAGTGAGGTCAGATACGCAGTATTTT.

The CDR3 spells CASSSGVLTEAFF. DNA of the CDR3: TGTGCCAGCAGCTCGGGTGTGCTCACTGAAGCTTTCTTT. The rearrangement joins TRBV7-2 to TRBJ1-1, with D unresolved. Germline V gene sequence: CDR1 SGHTA, CDR2 FQGNSA. This CDR3 has 13 amino acids. The V and J ends lost 4 bases and 4 bases respectively, with 10 bases between them.

This clonotype has a handful of counts. This chain uses TRBV24-1 with TRBJ1-5; D is unclear. CDR1 and CDR2 from the germline V gene are KGHDR and SFDVKD. The CDR3 is 13 residues long. Trimming shortened V by 6 bases and J by 2 bases, and 7 bases separated the two germline ends. CDR3 in DNA: TGTGCCACCAGTATGGTGGGCAATCAGCCCCAGCATTTT. As protein: CATSMVGNQPQHF.

By share of the sample, this clonotype is large. The genes are TRBV21-1 and TRBJ2-1; no check of the table's D call, TRBD2, against the DNA was made. TRBV21-1 is listed as a pseudogene. This CDR3 is 15 amino acids long. The CDR3 DNA reads TGTGCCAGCAGCAACGGGGCCAGGCCCTGGGATGAGCAGTTCTTC. Encoded protein: CASSNGARPWDEQFF.

This chain joins TRBV6-1 and TRBJ2-3; D unclear. Germline lookup yields CDR1 MNHNS and CDR2 SASEGT. V lost 5 bases and J lost 6, with 6 bases in between. This CDR3 spans 11 amino acids. The CDR3 DNA follows: TGTGCCAGCAGTAGGGCGGATACGCAGTATTTT. Its protein product is CASSRADTQYF.

The V gene is TRBV29-1, the J gene TRBJ2-7, with D maybe TRBD2 (5 bases). V was trimmed by 7 bases and J by 2 bases, leaving 18 bases between them. The CDR3 is 14 amino acids. The germline V gene has CDR1 SQVTM and CDR2 ANQGSEA. The CDR3, as DNA: TGCAGCGCTGTTCCGCGCGTGGGAGCCTACGAGCAGTACTTC. Translated: CSAVPRVGAYEQYF.

The chain couples TRBV25-1 to TRBJ2-5; TRBD1 agrees at 8 bases. There are 15 residues in the CDR3. The ends lost 3 bases at V and 4 bases at J; junction bases unmatched: 7. Per germline, CDR1 MGHDK and CDR2 SYGVNS. The DNA for the CDR3 is TGTGCCAGCAGTGATTCTCAGGGGGCTGGAGAGACCCAGTACTTC. It codes for CASSDSQGAGETQYF. Full variable domain (missing parts from reference TRBV25-1 and TRBJ2-5): EADIYQTPRYLVIGTGKKITLECSQTMGHDKMYWYQQDPGMELHLIHYSYGVNSTEKGDLSSESTVSRIRTEHFPLTLESARPSHTSQYLCASSDSQGAGETQYFGPGTRLLVL.

The chain uses TRBV6-1 and TRBJ2-2, with 7 nucleotides matching TRBD1. The CDR3 length is 15 residues. Losses at the gene ends were 5 bases for V and 3 bases for J; bases not matched to a gene: 6. The germline V gene has CDR1 MNHNS and CDR2 SASEGT. The CDR3 DNA sequence: TGTGCCAGCAGTCGACAGGGAACGGACACCGGGGAGCTGTTTTTT. It codes for CASSRQGTDTGELFF.

V usage is TRBV20-1 and J usage is TRBJ2-1; no definite D call. Trimming took 4 bases from V and 2 from J, leaving 12 bases between them. Germline loops: CDR1 DFQATT, CDR2 SNEGSKA (reference sequence). The CDR3 has 14 residues. The CDR3 reads CSANLAQTYNEQFF. As DNA, the CDR3 is TGCAGTGCTAATCTGGCGCAAACCTACAATGAGCAGTTCTTC.

This clonotype was detected only a few times. This chain links TRBV4-3 with TRBJ1-3; TRBD1 aligns across 7 bases. The ends lost 1 base at V and 1 base at J; junction bases unmatched: 4. Per germline, CDR1 LGHNA and CDR2 YSLEER. The CDR3 sequence is 16 residues long. CDR3 DNA sequence: TGCGCCAGCAGCCAAGTGGCAGGGGGGTCTGGAAACACCATATATTTT. Translation: CASSQVAGGSGNTIYF.